This T cell receptor beta chain was found in a study of T cell responses to AZD1222 COVID-19 vaccine. The repertoire was sequenced with immunoSEQ multiplex PCR; TCRdb's copy has only in-frame clones and lacks some. The sample contains 90,000 to 100,000 clones, 85% of which appear only once. Study-level findings and limits: The span of vaccine-associated CD4 TCRs extended across spike, with dominance at 160-218 and 743-854. In the spike-specific TCR repertoire, nearly half reportedly target unmutated variant regions. Donors skewed white British and female; clonal diversity was possibly underestimated. Only a handful of AZD1222 recipients, several in all, had baseline seropositivity.

Turning to this clone: Its antigen is as yet unknown.

The CDR3 has 14 amino acids. Per germline, CDR1 SGHVS and CDR2 FQNEAQ. The V end was cut by 1 base, the J end by 1 base, with 7 bases between. The sequencing here drew on peripheral blood, taken 28 days after the second AZD1222 dose. This receptor was obtained from an adult who received the AZD1222 COVID-19 vaccine. The V and J genes are TRBV7-8 and TRBJ1-1; D is perhaps TRBD1 (5 bases). The CDR3 DNA is TGTGCCAGCAGCTTAGAGAGGGGGAACACTGAAGCTTTCTTT. Translation: CASSLERGNTEAFF.